The clone carrying this T cell receptor beta chain was counted at least ten times. The antigen is undetermined. These data are taken from a study of identical twins. Study-wide findings and caveats: Conclusions came from cross-sectional statistical analysis, not from following the same donors.

This CDR3 spans 19 amino acids. Trimming shortened V by 4 bases and J by 0 bases, and 19 bases separated the two germline ends. Germline CDR1 and CDR2: MGHRA and YSYEKL. The authors used template switching to add a universal primer site and gave cDNA unique molecular identifiers. TCRdb used MiXCR to reprocess the 5' RACE reads, holding one entry per CDR3 protein. The sample lists about 890,000 distinct CDR3 sequences, about 12% occurring once. These same data were also listed under a study on yellow fever vaccine responses in identical twins.

This TCR came from a woman under 30 in good health. The material sequenced was PBMCs. The chain carries TRBV4-1 and TRBJ1-6; D may be TRBD1 (6 bases). The CDR3, as DNA: TGCGCCAGCAGCCCCCCGAAGACAGGTTTGAGCTCCTATAATTCACCCCTCCACTTT. Protein sequence: CASSPPKTGLSSYNSPLHF.